The T cell receptor (beta chain) under discussion was sequenced for a study of shared clonotypes between healthy human individuals. Study-wide context: Ranging from 18 to 49 in age, donors were two women and a few men.

Trimming removed 1 base from V and 2 bases from J; junction bases left unmatched: 8. The germline gives CDR1 SGHTA, CDR2 FQGNSA. The CDR3 has 18 residues. The study drew all its donors from Caucasian adults living in Nashville, Tennessee. Unsorted PBMC samples were amplified in replicate PCRs containing 250 to 350 ng DNA, about 30,000 T cell genomes. The data were produced by immunoSEQ multiplex PCR, yet TCRdb's version contains in-frame clones alone and is incomplete. Found here are roughly 500,000 clones, less than 85% of them singletons; the top ten hold 10% to 15%. The sample consisted of PBMCs. The TCR was taken from a woman aged 40 to 55 in good health. Some clones in this sample may be carry-over from other donors' samples. V and J are TRBV7-2 and TRBJ2-6; TRBD2 matches at 7 bases. This CDR3 reads CASSLVPAGVAGANVLTF. CDR3 in DNA: TGTGCCAGCAGCTTAGTACCGGCGGGAGTGGCTGGGGCCAACGTCCTGACTTTC. The full variable domain, completed using reference TRBV7-2 and TRBJ2-6, is GAGVSQSPSNKVTEKGKDVELRCDPISGHTALYWYRQSLGQGLEFLIYFQGNSAPDKSGLPSDRFSAERTGGSVSTLTIQRTQQEDSAVYLCASSLVPAGVAGANVLTFGAGSRLTVL.